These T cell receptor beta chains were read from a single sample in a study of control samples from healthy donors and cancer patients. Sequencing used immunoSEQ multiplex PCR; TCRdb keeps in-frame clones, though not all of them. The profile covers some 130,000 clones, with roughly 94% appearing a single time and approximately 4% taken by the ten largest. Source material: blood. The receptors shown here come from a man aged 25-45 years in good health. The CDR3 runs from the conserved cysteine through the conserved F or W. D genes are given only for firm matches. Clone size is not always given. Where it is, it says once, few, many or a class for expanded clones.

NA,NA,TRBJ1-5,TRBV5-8,CASSPGVGSYSNQPQHF,TGTGCCAGCAGCCCCGGAGTGGGAAGTTATAGCAATCAGCCCCAGCATTTT
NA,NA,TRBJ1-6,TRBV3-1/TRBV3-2,CASSQMYRNSPLHF,TGTGCCAGCAGCCAAATGTACAGGAATTCACCCCTCCACTTT
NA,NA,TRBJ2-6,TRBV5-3,CARSVTGGANVLTF,TGTGCCAGAAGCGTCACGGGTGGGGCCAACGTCCTGACTTTC
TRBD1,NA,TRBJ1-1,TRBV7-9,CASSLRGRGLLEAFF,TGTGCCAGCAGCTTAAGGGGGCGAGGATTACTTGAAGCTTTCTTT
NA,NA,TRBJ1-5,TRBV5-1,CASSFDPVGTDSNQPQHF,TGCGCCAGCAGCTTTGATCCTGTTGGGACGGATAGCAATCAGCCCCAGCATTTT
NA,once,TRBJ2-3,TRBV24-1,CATASSLGDTQYF,TGTGCCACCGCCTCTTCTCTGGGAGATACGCAGTATTTT
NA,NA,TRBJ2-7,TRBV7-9,CASSSPGLSYEQYF,TGTGCCAGCAGCTCACCGGGGCTCTCCTACGAGCAGTACTTC
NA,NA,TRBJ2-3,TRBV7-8,CASSLTSRTDTQYF,TGTGCCAGCAGCTTGACTAGTCGGACAGATACGCAGTATTTT
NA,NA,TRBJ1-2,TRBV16,CASSQRATDPYGYTF,TGTGCCAGCAGCCAACGCGCGACAGACCCCTATGGCTACACCTTC
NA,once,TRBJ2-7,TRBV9,CASSGATGGHEQYF,TGTGCCAGCAGCGGGGCGACAGGTGGTCACGAGCAGTACTTC
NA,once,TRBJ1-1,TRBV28,CASSFFTQGNTEAFF,TGTGCCAGCAGTTTTTTTACTCAGGGGAACACTGAAGCTTTCTTT
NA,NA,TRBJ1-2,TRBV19,CASSIRTALYGYTF,TGTGCCAGTAGTATCCGGACAGCCCTCTATGGCTACACCTTC
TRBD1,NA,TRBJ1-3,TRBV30,CAWSRGQGLGNTIYF,TGTGCCTGGAGCCGGGGACAGGGTTTGGGAAACACCATATATTTT
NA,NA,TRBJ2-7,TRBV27,CASSLSGFAYEQYF,TGTGCCAGCAGTTTATCAGGGTTCGCCTACGAGCAGTACTTC
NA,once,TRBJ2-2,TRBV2,CASSERWGQGTGELFF,TGTGCCAGCAGTGAGAGATGGGGGCAGGGTACCGGGGAGCTGTTTTTT
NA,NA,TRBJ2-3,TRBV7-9,CASSLEQGAQYF,TGTGCCAGCAGCTTAGAACAGGGCGCGCAGTATTTT
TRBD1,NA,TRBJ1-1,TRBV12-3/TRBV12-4,CASSSQGALEAFF,TGTGCCAGCAGTTCACAGGGGGCTCTTGAAGCTTTCTTT
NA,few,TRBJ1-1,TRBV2,CASIGDLNTEAFF,TGTGCCAGCATTGGCGACCTCAACACTGAAGCTTTCTTT
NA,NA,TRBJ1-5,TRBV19,CASRDRPNQPQHF,TGTGCCAGCCGAGACAGACCTAATCAGCCCCAGCATTTT
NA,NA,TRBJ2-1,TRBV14,CASSSQMTNEQFF,TGTGCCAGCAGCTCCCAGATGACCAATGAGCAGTTCTTC
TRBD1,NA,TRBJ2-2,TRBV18,CASSPGTGDTGELFF,TGTGCCAGCTCACCCGGGACAGGGGACACCGGGGAGCTGTTTTTT
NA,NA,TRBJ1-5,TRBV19,CASQEGNQPQHF,TGTGCCAGTCAGGAAGGAAATCAGCCCCAGCATTTT
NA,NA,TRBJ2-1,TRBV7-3,CASSLTRNNEQFF,TGTGCCAGCAGCTTAACCCGGAACAATGAGCAGTTCTTC
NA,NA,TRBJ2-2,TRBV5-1,CASRDPNTGELFF,TGCGCCAGCAGGGACCCTAACACCGGGGAGCTGTTTTTT
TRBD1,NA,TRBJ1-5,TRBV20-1,CSASAQGASNQPQHF,TGCAGTGCTAGTGCCCAGGGGGCTAGCAATCAGCCCCAGCATTTT
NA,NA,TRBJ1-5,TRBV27,CASSAGGRPQHF,TGTGCCAGCAGTGCCGGGGGTCGGCCCCAGCATTTT
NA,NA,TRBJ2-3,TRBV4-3,CASSQSRDFGGDTQYF,TGCGCCAGCAGCCAAAGCCGGGACTTTGGCGGAGATACGCAGTATTTT
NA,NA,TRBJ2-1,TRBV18,CASSPRGSYNEQFF,TGTGCCAGCTCACCAAGGGGAAGCTACAATGAGCAGTTCTTC
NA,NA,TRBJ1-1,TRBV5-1,CASSIHRAMNTEAFF,TGCGCCAGCAGCATTCACCGGGCAATGAACACTGAAGCTTTCTTT
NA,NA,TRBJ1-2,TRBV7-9,CASSLLDGYTF,TGTGCCAGCAGTCTCCTCGATGGCTACACCTTC
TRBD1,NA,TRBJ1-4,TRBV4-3,CASSQGQGGEKLFF,TGCGCCAGCAGCCAAGGACAGGGGGGCGAAAAACTGTTTTTT
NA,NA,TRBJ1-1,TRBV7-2,CASSFRANTEAFF,TGTGCCAGCAGCTTTCGAGCGAACACTGAAGCTTTCTTT
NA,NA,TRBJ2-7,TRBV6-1,CASSELPGVYEQYF,TGTGCCAGCAGTGAGTTGCCGGGAGTCTACGAGCAGTACTTC
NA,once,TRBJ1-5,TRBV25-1,CASRSRGLHNQPQHF,TGTGCCAGCAGATCACGGGGCCTACACAATCAGCCCCAGCATTTT
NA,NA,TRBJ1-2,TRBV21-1,CASSKAGRQGGSYGYTF,TGTGCCAGCAGCAAAGCGGGGCGACAGGGGGGGAGCTATGGCTACACCTTC
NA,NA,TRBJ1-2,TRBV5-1,CASSMEIGGNYGYTF,TGCGCCAGCAGCATGGAAATAGGCGGGAACTATGGCTACACCTTC
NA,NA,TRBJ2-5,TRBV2,CAGGGQGTQYF,TGTGCAGGGGGGGGCCAAGGGACCCAGTACTTC
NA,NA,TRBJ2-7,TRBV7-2,CASRRSSYEQYF,TGTGCCAGCAGGCGGAGCTCCTACGAGCAGTACTTC
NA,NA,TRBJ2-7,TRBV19,CASSIEAGPSYEQYF,TGTGCCAGTAGTATAGAAGCCGGACCTTCCTACGAGCAGTACTTC
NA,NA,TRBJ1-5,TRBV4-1,CASSQDGGRPEAPQHF,TGCGCCAGCAGCCAAGATGGTGGGCGGCCTGAGGCGCCCCAGCATTTT
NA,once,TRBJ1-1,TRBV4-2,CASSPRILNWEAFF,TGTGCCAGCAGCCCTAGGATCCTTAACTGGGAAGCTTTCTTT
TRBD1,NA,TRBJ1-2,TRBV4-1,CASSQKIGTDGYTF,TGCGCCAGCAGCCAAAAAATAGGGACAGATGGCTACACCTTC
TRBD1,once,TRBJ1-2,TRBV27,CASSQAGGPFYGYTF,TGTGCCAGCAGCCAGGCAGGGGGCCCCTTCTATGGCTACACCTTC
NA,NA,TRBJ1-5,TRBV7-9,CASSSGGGNQPQHF,TGTGCCAGCAGTTCCGGGGGAGGCAATCAGCCCCAGCATTTT
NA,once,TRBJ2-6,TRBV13,CASSEVRAGANVLTF,TGTGCCAGCAGCGAGGTCAGGGCTGGGGCCAACGTCCTGACTTTC
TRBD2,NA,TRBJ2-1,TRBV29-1,CSVFQPGLGPNEQFF,TGCAGCGTTTTTCAACCGGGACTAGGCCCCAATGAGCAGTTCTTC
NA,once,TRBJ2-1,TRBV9,CASSGTATYNEQFF,TGTGCCAGCAGCGGGACAGCAACATACAATGAGCAGTTCTTC